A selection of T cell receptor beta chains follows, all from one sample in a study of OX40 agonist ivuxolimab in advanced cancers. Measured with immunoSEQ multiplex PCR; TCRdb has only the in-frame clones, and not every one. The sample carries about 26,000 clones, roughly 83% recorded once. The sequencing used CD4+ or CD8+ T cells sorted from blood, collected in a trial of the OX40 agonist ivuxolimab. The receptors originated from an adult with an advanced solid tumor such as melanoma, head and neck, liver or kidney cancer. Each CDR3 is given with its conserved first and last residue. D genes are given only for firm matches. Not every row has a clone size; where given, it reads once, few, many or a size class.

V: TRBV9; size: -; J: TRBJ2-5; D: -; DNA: TGTGCCAGCAGCGTCGGATGGGGCCAAGAGACCCAGTACTTC; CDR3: CASSVGWGQETQYF
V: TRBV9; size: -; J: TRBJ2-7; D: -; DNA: TGTGCCAGCAGCGTGGACGGGGAGCAGTACTTC; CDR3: CASSVDGEQYF
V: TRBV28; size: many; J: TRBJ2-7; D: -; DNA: TGTGCCAGCAGTTTCGGTGATTACGAGCAGTACTTC; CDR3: CASSFGDYEQYF
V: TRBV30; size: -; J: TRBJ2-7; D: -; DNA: TGTGCCTGGAGTGACGGACTCTACGAGCAGTACTTC; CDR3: CAWSDGLYEQYF
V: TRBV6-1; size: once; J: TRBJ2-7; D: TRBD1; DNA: TGTGCCAGCAGGGTGACAGGGATGTTCGAGGAGCAGTACTTC; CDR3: CASRVTGMFEEQYF
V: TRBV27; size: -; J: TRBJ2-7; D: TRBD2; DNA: TGTGCCAGCTGGGGAGCTAGCGGGAGTGTTTACGAGCAGTACTTC; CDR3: CASWGASGSVYEQYF
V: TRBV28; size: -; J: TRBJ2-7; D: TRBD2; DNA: TGTGCCAGCAGTTTAGGGACTAGTTATAATTTGCGGGGTTACGAGCAGTACTTC; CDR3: CASSLGTSYNLRGYEQYF
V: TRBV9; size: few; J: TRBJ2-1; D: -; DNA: TGTGCCAGCACCTCTACAGGGAACTACAATGAGCAGTTCTTC; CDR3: CASTSTGNYNEQFF
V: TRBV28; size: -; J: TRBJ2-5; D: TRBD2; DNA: TGTGCCAGCAGTTTAGCGGGAGTGCGAGAGACCCAGTACTTC; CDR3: CASSLAGVRETQYF
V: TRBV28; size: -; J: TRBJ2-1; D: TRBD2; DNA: TGTGCCAGCAGTGGCCCTAGCGGGGGGGTGCCCACTAGGTCCTACAATGAGCAGTTCTTC; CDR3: CASSGPSGGVPTRSYNEQFF
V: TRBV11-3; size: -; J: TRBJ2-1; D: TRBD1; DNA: TGTGCCAGCAAACGGGACAGACCGACCTATGAGCAGTTCTTC; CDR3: CASKRDRPTYEQFF
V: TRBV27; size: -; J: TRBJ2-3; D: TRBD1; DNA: TGTGCCAGTAACACCGGGACAGGGCCAGATACGCAGTATTTT; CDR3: CASNTGTGPDTQYF
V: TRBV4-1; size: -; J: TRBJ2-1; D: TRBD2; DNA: TGCGCCAGCAGCCCACTGAGCGGGAGAGGGAACAATGAGCAGTTCTTC; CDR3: CASSPLSGRGNNEQFF
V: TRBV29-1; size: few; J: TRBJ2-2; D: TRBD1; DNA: TGCAGCGTTGCAGTTTTGAAGGGACAGGGAAACACCGGGGAGCTGTTTTTT; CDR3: CSVAVLKGQGNTGELFF